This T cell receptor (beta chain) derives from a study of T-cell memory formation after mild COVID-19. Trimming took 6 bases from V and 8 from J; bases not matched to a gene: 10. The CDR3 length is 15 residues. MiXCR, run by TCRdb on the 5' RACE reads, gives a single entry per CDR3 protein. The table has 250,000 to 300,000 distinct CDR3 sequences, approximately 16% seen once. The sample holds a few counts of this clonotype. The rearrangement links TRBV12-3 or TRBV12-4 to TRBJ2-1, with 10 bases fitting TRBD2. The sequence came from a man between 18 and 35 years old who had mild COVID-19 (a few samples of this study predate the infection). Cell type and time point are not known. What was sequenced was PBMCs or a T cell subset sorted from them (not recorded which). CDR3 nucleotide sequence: TGTGCCAGCAGCCTTAAGCGGGGGGGCTGGGATGAGCAGTTCTTC. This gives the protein CASSLKRGGWDEQFF.